These 10 T cell receptor beta chains were all obtained from the same sample, sequenced in a study of CD8+ T cells in alopecia areata. RNA extraction and reverse transcription yielded cDNA as sequencing template. This table comes from immunoSEQ multiplex PCR, and its TCRdb copy is limited to in-frame clones, with some not included. The sample has around 210,000 clones, just over 55% seen once. The sequenced material came from CD8+ T cells sorted from blood. Every receptor here comes from a human donor in good health.

The chain has TRBV7-2 and TRBJ1-2, with D possibly matching TRBD1 (5 bases). The germline V gene has CDR1 SGHTA and CDR2 FQGNSA. With 8 bases removed from V and 7 bases from J, the gap between germline ends came to 23 bases. This CDR3 is 15 amino acids long. CDR3 sequence reads: CASAYKTWDGGGYTF. The CDR3 bases are TGTGCCAGCGCCTATAAAACTTGGGACGGAGGTGGCTACACCTTC.

The chain is built from TRBV9 and TRBJ1-1, with no clear D. The CDR3 length is 13 residues. Germline V gives CDR1 SGDLS, CDR2 YYNGEE. The ends were cut back, 0 bases at V and 4 bases at J, with 7 bases in the middle. The CDR3 DNA follows: TGTGCCAGCAGCGTAGCAGGTTTCACTGAAGCTTTCTTT. Residues: CASSVAGFTEAFF. The full variable domain, in which reference TRBV9 and TRBJ1-1 provide the parts outside the CDR3, is DSGVTQTPKHLITATGQRVTLRCSPRSGDLSVYWYQQSLDQGLQFLIQYYNGEERAKGNILERFSAQQFPDLHSELNLSSLELGDSALYFCASSVAGFTEAFFGQGTRLTVV.

The DNA of the CDR3 is TGTGCCAGCAGTAACATGGCGGGGGGGCCAAATGAGCAGTTCTTC. Translated: CASSNMAGGPNEQFF. The chain combines TRBV6-4 with TRBJ2-1; 9 nucleotides agree with TRBD2. Germline loops: CDR1 MRHNA, CDR2 SNTAGT. The length of the CDR3 is 15 residues. V shed 5 bases, J shed 7 bases, and the junction held 9 bases outside the gene matches.

The chain is built from TRBV30 and TRBJ2-2, with no clear D. CDR3 length equals 14 residues. Deletions cut 3 bases from V and 2 bases from J, with 10 bases between. The V gene's germline CDR1 is GTSNPN and CDR2 SVGIG (reference sequence). CDR3 residues: CAWRAFTNTGELFF. CDR3 nucleotides: TGTGCCTGGAGAGCGTTCACCAACACCGGGGAGCTGTTTTTT. Variable domain in full (rest from reference TRBV30 and TRBJ2-2): SQTIHQWPATLVQPVGSPLSLECTVEGTSNPNLYWYRQAAGRGLQLLFYSVGIGQISSEVPQNLSASRPQDRQFILSSKKLLLSDSGFYLCAWRAFTNTGELFFGEGSRLTVL.

V is TRBV29-1 and J is TRBJ1-2, with no clear D. Germline CDR1 reads SQVTM; CDR2 reads ANQGSEA. Trimming shortened V by 0 bases and J by 3 bases, and 11 bases separated the two germline ends. The CDR3 contains 14 residues. The CDR3 region has the DNA TGCAGCGTTGAAGATCTGGAGGATTACTATGGCTACACCTTC. Amino acid sequence: CSVEDLEDYYGYTF.

CDR3 nucleotides: TGTGCCAGCAATTTAGGTTCTGGAAACACCATATATTTT. Amino acids: CASNLGSGNTIYF. The chain joins TRBV6-1 to TRBJ1-3; D ambiguous. Germline V gene data show CDR1 as MNHNS and CDR2 as SASEGT. This CDR3 is built from 13 residues. Between the trimmed V and J ends, which lost 7 bases and 1 base, there was a span of 8 bases.

V is TRBV7-9 and J is TRBJ1-2, with 7 bases matching TRBD1. The germline V gene has CDR1 SEHNR and CDR2 FQNEAQ (reference sequence). The CDR3 has 16 amino acids. V trimming: 1 base; J trimming: 3 bases; junction bases outside the gene matches: 8. DNA for the CDR3: TGTGCCAGCAGCTTAGGGACGATGGGACAGTACTATGGCTACACCTTC. This translates into CASSLGTMGQYYGYTF.

The sample holds a few counts of this clone. The rearrangement uses TRBV6-4 and TRBJ1-2; 10 bases are shared with TRBD1. Germline CDR1 reads MRHNA; CDR2 reads SNTAGT. The CDR3 has 16 residues. Trimming at V came to 5 bases and at J to 8 bases, leaving 14 bases not matched to a gene. CDR3 nucleotides: TGTGCCAGCAGTATGCACCGGGACAGGGGCTTTGGCGGCTACACCTTC. As protein: CASSMHRDRGFGGYTF.

This chain connects TRBV30 to TRBJ1-5; TRBD1 matches 8 bases. From germline, CDR1 is GTSNPN and CDR2 SVGIG (reference sequence). The CDR3 extends over 15 amino acids. The V segment lost 2 bases and the J segment 4 bases; nucleotides outside the gene matches: 7. CDR3 DNA sequence: TGTGCCTGGAGTACCTACAGGGGGGGTAATCAGCCCCAGCATTTT. Amino acid sequence: CAWSTYRGGNQPQHF. Full variable domain (outside the CDR3, taken from reference TRBV30 and TRBJ1-5): SQTIHQWPATLVQPVGSPLSLECTVEGTSNPNLYWYRQAAGRGLQLLFYSVGIGQISSEVPQNLSASRPQDRQFILSSKKLLLSDSGFYLCAWSTYRGGNQPQHFGDGTRLSIL.

The J gene is TRBJ2-7, the V gene TRBV27; D unresolved. Trimming pared 4 bases from V and 2 bases from J, leaving 9 bases between. The V gene's germline CDR1 is MNHEY and CDR2 SMNVEV (reference sequence). The CDR3 length is 13 residues. CDR3 nucleotide sequence: TGTGCCAGCAGTTCCGCCGATACCTACGAGCAGTACTTC. Its protein product is CASSSADTYEQYF.